The 29 T cell receptor beta chains presented below share a single source sample, sequenced in a study of Ad26.COV2.S vaccination and SARS-CoV-2 variants. Clones were sequenced by immunoSEQ multiplex PCR, and TCRdb holds only the in-frame ones, with some missing. The sample contains about 350,000 clones, 85% to 90% of which appear only once. Specified treatment: 15 to 20 received Ad26.COV2.S at low or high dose, single or two shots; about five received placebo; per-sample allocation not given. Sample collection was performed on day 63 after the first vaccine or placebo injection. The sample was peripheral blood, taken in a trial of Ad26.COV2.S vaccine versus placebo. The receptors shown here come from a person aged 18-60 years who received the Ad26.COV2.S COVID-19 vaccine or a placebo.

The J gene is TRBJ1-2, the V gene TRBV7-9; TRBD1 agrees at 9 bases. Germline V gene lookup returns CDR1 SEHNR and CDR2 FQNEAQ (reference sequence). Losses at the gene ends were 5 bases for V and 8 bases for J; bases not matched to a gene: 12. The CDR3 runs 15 residues. The chain's CDR3 is CASSPTGGGDGGYTF. In DNA form, the CDR3 reads TGTGCCAGCAGCCCGACAGGGGGTGGAGATGGCGGCTACACCTTC.

The rearrangement links TRBV7-9 to TRBJ2-7; D perhaps matches TRBD2 (6 bases). The CDR3 spans 15 residues. Trimming cost V 3 bases and J 2 bases, with 14 bases left between them. Germline V gives CDR1 SEHNR, CDR2 FQNEAQ (reference sequence). CDR3 in amino acids: CASSFTGLGAYEQYF. CDR3 DNA: TGTGCCAGCAGCTTTACGGGACTGGGGGCCTACGAGCAGTACTTC.

This chain joins TRBV7-9 and TRBJ1-2; D remains unclear. V lost 4 bases, J lost 4 bases, and 25 bases lay in between. CDR1 is SEHNR and CDR2 is FQNEAQ in the germline V gene (reference sequence). CDR3 length equals 18 residues. CDR3: CASSSTQNDRGLGYGYTF. The CDR3 coding sequence is TGTGCCAGCAGCTCAACCCAAAATGACCGGGGATTGGGCTATGGCTACACCTTC.

This sequence joins TRBV19 and TRBJ1-1; D gene ambiguous. V was trimmed by 6 bases and J by 1 base, leaving 15 bases between them. The germline CDR1 and CDR2 sequences are LNHDA and SQIVND (reference sequence). There are 15 residues in the CDR3. The CDR3 loop reads CASSLVIAGNTEAFF. In nucleotides, the CDR3 is TGTGCCAGTAGCCTTGTCATTGCGGGGAACACTGAAGCTTTCTTT.

On this clone: Other DNA sequences in the sample encode the same CDR3. V usage is TRBV20-1 and J usage is TRBJ2-3; 7 bases fit TRBD2. J gave up 0 bases and V 3 bases, and 6 bases lay outside the gene matches. This CDR3 spans 15 amino acids. Germline assignment: CDR1 DFQATT and CDR2 SNEGSKA (reference sequence). The CDR3 protein is CSASGGGGSTDTQYF. For the CDR3, the DNA is TGCAGTGCTAGTGGTGGGGGGGGTAGCACAGATACGCAGTATTTT.

The chain carries TRBV19 and TRBJ2-6, with 8 bases fitting TRBD1. The CDR3 is 14 residues long. V was clipped by 6 bases and J by 12 bases; unmatched bases: 10. CDR1 LNHDA and CDR2 SQIVND come from the germline V gene (reference sequence). The CDR3 loop is CASRGQGSDPVLTF. The CDR3 region has the DNA TGTGCCAGTAGAGGACAGGGTAGCGACCCCGTCCTGACTTTC.

The rearrangement uses TRBV3-1 (or the pseudogene TRBV3-2) and TRBJ2-7; D not resolved. This CDR3 has 14 amino acids. Germline V gene sequence: CDR1 LGHDT, CDR2 YNNKEL (reference sequence). Trimming removed 1 base from V and 0 bases from J, with 7 bases in between. CDR3 nucleotides: TGTGCCAGCAGCCAAGGGCGGAGCTCCTACGAGCAGTACTTC. Its protein is CASSQGRSSYEQYF.

This chain links TRBV28 with TRBJ2-1; TRBD2 matches at 8 bases. Germline-derived CDR1 and CDR2 are MDHEN and SYDVKM. The V gene end was trimmed by 2 bases and the J gene end by 10 bases; junction bases not matched to a gene: 10. The CDR3 length is 15 residues. The DNA of the CDR3 is TGTGCCAGCAGTTTAGACGGGAGGGAGATTAGGGAGCAGTTCTTC. This translates into CASSLDGREIREQFF.

This clone was detected once. The rearrangement joins TRBV3-1 (or the pseudogene TRBV3-2) to TRBJ2-7; 9 bases match TRBD1. The germline gives CDR1 LGHDT, CDR2 YNNKEL (reference sequence). There are 15 residues in the CDR3. Trimming took 1 base from V and 5 from J; bases not matched to a gene: 6. The CDR3 protein is CASSQVLQGAHEQYF. The CDR3 DNA reads as TGTGCCAGCAGCCAAGTTTTACAGGGGGCCCACGAGCAGTACTTC.

The gene calls are TRBV9 and TRBJ2-7; 8 bases are shared with TRBD1. V shed 1 base, J shed 1 base, and the junction held 1 base outside the gene matches. The CDR3 covers 14 residues. CDR1 and CDR2 (germline): SGDLS, YYNGEE. In DNA, the CDR3 is TGTGCCAGCAGCGTACAGGGGGCTTCCTACGAGCAGTACTTC. Translation: CASSVQGASYEQYF.

The rearrangement uses TRBV27 and TRBJ2-7, with D tentatively TRBD1 (7 bases). Trimming stripped 5 bases from V and 7 bases from J, with 18 bases between. This CDR3 has 14 residues. Germline CDR1 is MNHEY and CDR2 is SMNVEV (reference sequence). CDR3 loop: CASSPRGATGEQYF. For the CDR3, the DNA is TGTGCCAGCAGTCCCAGGGGGGCTACGGGGGAGCAGTACTTC.

The chain is built from TRBV18 and TRBJ2-1, with 8 bases aligning to TRBD2. The CDR3 spans 14 residues. Unmatched junction bases numbered 5, after V lost 5 bases and J lost 5 bases. Per the germline V gene, CDR1 is KGHSH and CDR2 is LQKENI. In DNA, the CDR3 is TGTGCCAGCTCAACGATACTAGCGGACAATGAGCAGTTCTTC. Its protein product is CASSTILADNEQFF.

This clone was counted once. The V call is TRBV7-8, the J call TRBJ2-1; 8 nucleotides match TRBD2. The germline V gene has CDR1 SGHVS and CDR2 FQNEAQ. The CDR3 runs 17 residues. The V segment lost 2 bases and the J segment 5 bases; nucleotides outside the gene matches: 11. The CDR3 nucleotides are TGTGCCAGCAGCTTATCCAGCGGGAGTGGCGTGAACAATGAGCAGTTCTTC. This translates into CASSLSSGSGVNNEQFF.

The chain recombines TRBV4-1 with TRBJ1-4; 7 nucleotides align to TRBD1. J gave up 0 bases and V 4 bases, and 11 bases lay outside the gene matches. The CDR3 is 18 amino acids. From germline, CDR1 is MGHRA and CDR2 YSYEKL. Written as DNA, the CDR3 is TGCGCCAGCAGCCCACAGGGGCAGAAGAGGGCAACTAATGAAAAACTGTTTTTT. It yields the protein CASSPQGQKRATNEKLFF.

About this clone itself: The sample contains more than one DNA sequence encoding this CDR3. V usage is TRBV6-5 and J usage is TRBJ2-2, with unresolved D. Germline values: CDR1 MNHEY, CDR2 SVGAGI. The V end lost 2 bases, the J end lost 5 bases, and 3 bases lay between the germline ends. The CDR3 spans 12 residues. CDR3 nucleotides: TGTGCCAGCAGTTACAGTACCGGGGAGCTGTTTTTT. It codes for CASSYSTGELFF.

The gene calls are TRBV15 and TRBJ1-1; D may be TRBD1 (6 bases). This CDR3 is 15 amino acids long. Germline CDR1 reads LNHNV; CDR2 reads YYDKDF (reference sequence). Trimming shortened V by 0 bases and J by 5 bases, and 13 bases separated the two germline ends. The CDR3, as DNA: TGTGCCACCAGCAGAGAGGGGGCGCAGAATACTGAAGCTTTCTTT. Translated: CATSREGAQNTEAFF.

The chain has TRBV12-3 or TRBV12-4 and TRBJ2-5; D uncertain. The CDR3 is 13 amino acids. V gave up 3 bases and J gave up 5 bases, with 10 bases separating them. CDR3 amino acids: CASSFGALETQYF. In DNA, the CDR3 is TGTGCCAGCAGTTTTGGAGCTCTTGAGACCCAGTACTTC.

The chain couples TRBV7-2 to TRBJ1-6, with 7 bases fitting TRBD1. Germline-derived CDR1 and CDR2 are SGHTA and FQGNSA. This CDR3 has 14 residues. The V and J ends lost 5 bases and 7 bases, in that order; junction bases with no gene match: 5. As DNA, the CDR3 is TGTGCCAGCAGCCAAGGGACAGAAAATTCACCCCTCCACTTT. Protein product: CASSQGTENSPLHF.

J is TRBJ1-2 and V is TRBV4-3; D is undetermined. Germline lookup yields CDR1 LGHNA and CDR2 YSLEER. This CDR3 comprises 14 residues. V was clipped by 1 base and J by 3 bases, with 9 bases between them. Here the CDR3 DNA reads TGCGCCAGCAGCCAAGGTGACGGGGACTATGGCTACACCTTC. Protein product: CASSQGDGDYGYTF.

V gene TRBV6-5 combines with J gene TRBJ1-4; perhaps TRBD1 as D (6 bases). V gave up 6 bases and J gave up 8 bases, with 16 bases separating them. Germline V CDR1 and CDR2: MNHEY, SVGAGI. This CDR3 is built from 14 residues. Written as DNA, the CDR3 is TGTGCCAGCAGCACCACAGGGACTGGAGAAAAACTGTTTTTT. Encoded protein: CASSTTGTGEKLFF.

The chain carries TRBV5-1 and TRBJ2-5; D may be TRBD2 (6 bases). V shed 0 bases and J shed 2 bases, with 17 bases lying between them. The germline gives CDR1 SGHRS, CDR2 YFSETQ. This CDR3 comprises 17 residues. In nucleotides, the CDR3 is TGCGCCAGCAGCTTGGCCCCGGCTAGCGCAGGGCAAGAGACCCAGTACTTC. It encodes CASSLAPASAGQETQYF.

The rearrangement links TRBV19 to TRBJ1-1; the match to TRBD1 covers 7 bases. Trimming removed 6 bases from V and 4 bases from J; junction bases left unmatched: 11. In germline, CDR1 is LNHDA, CDR2 SQIVND (reference sequence). The length of the CDR3 is 15 residues. For the CDR3, the DNA is TGTGCCAGTAGGGGGGACAGAGAATTTGGCACTGAAGCTTTCTTT. Translation gives CASRGDREFGTEAFF.

V is TRBV9 and J is TRBJ2-2; D is undetermined. The V end lost 1 base, the J end lost 1 base, and 8 bases lay between the germline ends. Germline CDR1 and CDR2: SGDLS and YYNGEE. The CDR3 length is 15 residues. The CDR3 DNA sequence: TGTGCCAGCAGCGTAACATCATGGAACACCGGGGAGCTGTTTTTT. Translated: CASSVTSWNTGELFF. Based on the CDR3 plus reference TRBV9 and TRBJ2-2, the full variable domain is DSGVTQTPKHLITATGQRVTLRCSPRSGDLSVYWYQQSLDQGLQFLIQYYNGEERAKGNILERFSAQQFPDLHSELNLSSLELGDSALYFCASSVTSWNTGELFFGEGSRLTVL.

The gene calls are TRBV5-1 and TRBJ2-7; possibly TRBD2 for D (7 bases). Germline CDR1 and CDR2: SGHRS and YFSETQ. Trimming left V 4 bases short and J 6 bases short, with 14 bases between. CDR3 length: 13 residues. CDR3 region: CASSREGGGEQYF. The DNA for the CDR3 is TGCGCCAGCAGCAGGGAGGGAGGGGGCGAGCAGTACTTC.

The genes are TRBV14 and TRBJ1-2; D gene ambiguous. The CDR3 is made up of 16 amino acids. Germline values: CDR1 SGHDN, CDR2 FVKESK. V shed 0 bases and J shed 4 bases, with 15 bases lying between them. Here the CDR3 reads CASSQEGSADPYGYTF. CDR3 coding DNA: TGTGCCAGCAGCCAAGAGGGTTCGGCCGATCCCTATGGCTACACCTTC.

The gene calls are TRBV9 and TRBJ2-5; D gene uncertain. This CDR3 spans 15 amino acids. Germline V gene lookup returns CDR1 SGDLS and CDR2 YYNGEE. Trimming left V 0 bases short and J 4 bases short, with 13 bases between. CDR3: CASSVVPSEAETQYF. Written as DNA, the CDR3 is TGTGCCAGCAGCGTAGTCCCGTCAGAGGCAGAGACCCAGTACTTC.

The CDR3 spells CASSGGTSRDEQFF. CDR3 DNA: TGTGCCAGCAGCGGTGGGACTAGCCGGGATGAGCAGTTCTTC. The V call is TRBV7-2, the J call TRBJ2-1, with TRBD2 matching 9 bases. Per germline, CDR1 SGHTA and CDR2 FQGNSA. The ends lost 5 bases at V and 8 bases at J; junction bases unmatched: 7. This CDR3 has 14 residues.

The V call is TRBV24-1, the J call TRBJ2-1; 8 nucleotides align to TRBD1. Germline V gives CDR1 KGHDR, CDR2 SFDVKD. Germline trimming cut 1 base from V and 3 bases from J; bases unmatched to any gene: 10. The CDR3 has 18 residues. The CDR3 DNA reads as TGTGCCACCAGTGATTTCCTCTCTAACAGGGGGAACTACAATGAGCAGTTCTTC. The encoded protein is CATSDFLSNRGNYNEQFF.

This rearrangement joins TRBV4-1 to TRBJ2-5; possibly TRBD1 or TRBD2 for D (5 bases each). V was clipped by 0 bases and J by 5 bases, with 16 bases between them. The CDR3 length is 16 residues. The germline V gene encodes CDR1 MGHRA and CDR2 YSYEKL. The CDR3 bases are TGCGCCAGCAGCCAAGATCGCCCGGAAGGGACGGAGACCCAGTACTTC. It translates to CASSQDRPEGTETQYF.